This TCR beta chain was recorded in a study of cytomegalovirus exposure and HLA in healthy donors. Concerning this clone: As yet, its antigen is unknown.

60 Vbeta and 13 Jbeta primers were used in PCR. Profiled with immunoSEQ multiplex PCR; TCRdb holds only in-frame clones, not every one. This sample has more than 65,000 clones, with roughly 71% found just once. General study findings and limits: In a later analysis, at a false discovery rate of 0.05, about 15,000 TCR beta sequences were associated with HLA alleles. Most of the TCR beta V segments (in an earlier analysis) were productive either about 90% or about 30% of the time. According to reports, the classifier identified cytomegalovirus status with high specificity and sensitivity.

Germline CDR1 SNHLY, CDR2 FYNNEI. This CDR3 region has 14 residues. V dropped 6 bases and J dropped 1 base, with 9 bases sitting between them. The source is an older woman in good health and CMV-seropositive. This sequence joins TRBV2 and TRBJ1-4; D perhaps matches TRBD1 (6 bases). Material: PBMCs. The CDR3 spells CASSLQGTNEKLFF. CDR3 DNA sequence: TGTGCCAGCAGCCTACAGGGAACTAATGAAAAACTGTTTTTT.